This T cell receptor beta chain was profiled in a study of blood T cells in healthy people across ages. The amount of total RNA extracted per sample was at least 5.5 micrograms. In this sample, this clonotype turned up a few times. This CDR3 contains 13 residues. V lost 6 bases to trimming and J lost 8 bases, with 16 bases between them. Germline V gene sequence: CDR1 LGHNT, CDR2 FRNRAP. Sample-barcoded 5' priming and a J-beta primer mix drove a second PCR of about 6 to 11 cycles. Every cDNA was tagged by a template-switch adaptor with 12 random nucleotides. Each CDR3 protein is one row after TCRdb ran MiXCR on the 5' RACE reads. The sample shows more than 800,000 distinct CDR3 sequences, more than 25% of them seen only once.

Sequences were obtained from blood. The chain is built from TRBV12-5 and TRBJ1-2, with D possibly matching TRBD1 (5 bases). This clonotype originated in a woman aged 80 or over in good health. CDR3 DNA: TGTGCTAGTGGCGGCCGGCCGAGGGACGGCTACACCTTC. It is translated as CASGGRPRDGYTF.